Listed below are T cell receptor beta chains from one sample, sequenced in a study of early T cells in non-severe SARS-CoV-2 infection. TCRdb analysed the 5' RACE reads with MiXCR anew, one entry per CDR3 protein. The sample includes tens of thousands of distinct CDR3 sequences, over 13% seen only once; the top ten take around 3.3%. The specimen was whole blood. Source of these receptors: an adult who was a healthcare worker with PCR-confirmed SARS-CoV-2 infection or an uninfected control (not recorded which). Both conserved end residues are part of each CDR3. D genes are given only for firm matches. Not every row has a clone size; where given, it reads once, few, many or a size class.

>-|-|TRBV28|TRBJ2-1
CTSSSYNEQFF
TGTACCAGCTCCAGTTACAATGAGCAGTTCTTC
>many|TRBD1|TRBV5-1|TRBJ1-1
CASSLGGWDTEAFF
TGCGCCAGCAGCTTAGGGGGCTGGGACACTGAAGCTTTCTTT
>few|TRBD1|TRBV7-2|TRBJ2-7
CASSLPLYRGAAAYEQYF
TGTGCCAGCAGCCTCCCCCTATACAGGGGTGCCGCCGCCTACGAGCAGTACTTC
>many|-|TRBV11-2|TRBJ2-3
CASLRPDTQYF
TGTGCCAGCCTCAGACCAGATACGCAGTATTTT
>many|TRBD2|TRBV4-1|TRBJ2-1
CASSRGLAYSYNEQFF
TGCGCCAGCAGCCGGGGACTAGCGTATTCCTACAATGAGCAGTTCTTC
>-|-|TRBV20-1|TRBJ1-6
CSAREDKYLSDNSPLHF
TGCAGTGCTAGAGAGGACAAATATCTCTCGGATAATTCACCCCTCCACTTT
>-|TRBD1|TRBV30|TRBJ2-1
CAWSGLGTGAYNEQFF
TGTGCCTGGAGTGGCCTCGGGACAGGGGCCTACAATGAGCAGTTCTTC
>-|-|TRBV20-1|TRBJ1-6
CSARSAQGYNSPLHF
TGCAGTGCTAGATCGGCACAGGGCTATAATTCACCCCTCCACTTT
>few|-|TRBV6-1|TRBJ2-7
CASTLGGDYEQYF
TGTGCCAGCACCCTCGGAGGGGATTACGAGCAGTACTTC
>many|-|TRBV7-9|TRBJ2-5
CASSSADRSQETQYF
TGTGCCAGCAGCTCTGCCGACAGGTCCCAAGAGACCCAGTACTTC
>-|TRBD1|TRBV14|TRBJ2-5
CASSQDPRTGGMETQYF
TGTGCCAGCAGCCAAGATCCCAGGACAGGGGGCATGGAGACCCAGTACTTC
>-|-|TRBV24-1|TRBJ1-4
CATSDGAPPEDEKLFF
TGTGCCACCAGTGATGGGGCCCCGCCGGAAGATGAAAAACTGTTTTTT